Reported below is one TCR beta chain. Method: immunoSEQ multiplex PCR; TCRdb's copy keeps in-frame clones and lacks some. The sample yields roughly 400,000 clones, around nine tenths seen once. This sample is drawn from a study of blood T cell repertoires in COVID-19. Clinical histories supplied by participants themselves formed the basis of cohort assignment. Sample: PBMCs or T cells enriched from blood (not recorded which). The sequence came from a woman in her twenties or thirties who had recovered from COVID-19.

CDR3 coding DNA: TGTGCCAGCAGCTTATACCCGGGTGGCTACACCTTC. It is translated as CASSLYPGGYTF. The chain uses TRBV7-9 and TRBJ1-2; D gene unclear. Germline V gene lookup returns CDR1 SEHNR and CDR2 FQNEAQ (reference sequence). This CDR3 is 12 amino acids long. Trimming shortened V by 2 bases and J by 7 bases, and 8 bases separated the two germline ends.